A selection of T cell receptor beta chains follows, all from one sample in a study of blood T cell repertoires in COVID-19. TCRdb keeps only in-frame clones here, not all; method: immunoSEQ multiplex PCR. The table has around 30,000 clones, roughly 85% seen once; the top ten hold around 6.6%. Sequences were obtained from peripheral blood. The receptor source for this set is a man aged 55 to 69 with active COVID-19. Both conserved end residues are part of each CDR3. The order of the fields is D gene, V gene, J gene, clone size, CDR3 protein, CDR3 DNA. A D gene is named only where the DNA matches it firmly. Not every row has a clone size; where given, it reads once, few, many or a size class.

>NA|TRBV10-3|TRBJ2-1|NA
CATNGGYNEQFF
TGTGCCACCAACGGGGGATACAATGAGCAGTTCTTC
>NA|TRBV28|TRBJ2-7|NA
CASSLSRDVLEQYF
TGTGCCAGCAGTTTATCCAGGGATGTGCTCGAGCAGTACTTC
>TRBD1|TRBV6-5|TRBJ2-3|NA
CASSYSDRGTDTQYF
TGTGCCAGCAGTTACTCGGACAGGGGCACAGATACGCAGTATTTT
>NA|TRBV18|TRBJ2-3|NA
CASSPRLSTDTQYF
TGTGCCAGCTCACCGCGCCTTTCCACAGATACGCAGTATTTT
>TRBD1|TRBV5-1|TRBJ2-7|few
CASSLGIGTGTYEQYF
TGCGCCAGCAGCTTGGGTATCGGGACAGGGACCTACGAGCAGTACTTC
>TRBD1|TRBV29-1|TRBJ1-1|NA
CSFTVVGQTAFF
TGCAGCTTCACGGTGGTGGGACAGACGGCTTTCTTT
>TRBD2|TRBV7-2|TRBJ2-3|NA
CASSPTVGTGGDTQYF
TGTGCCAGCAGCCCAACGGTGGGAACGGGGGGGGATACGCAGTATTTT
>TRBD2|TRBV11-2|TRBJ2-1|NA
CASSLPGGGYNEQFF
TGTGCCAGCAGCTTACCGGGAGGGGGCTACAATGAGCAGTTCTTC
>TRBD2|TRBV5-1|TRBJ2-1|NA
CASSPYTPQGLADNEQFF
TGCGCCAGCAGCCCATATACCCCACAGGGACTAGCGGACAATGAGCAGTTCTTC
>TRBD2|TRBV6-6|TRBJ2-5|NA
CASIPGTSGHQETQYF
TGTGCCAGCATCCCAGGGACTAGCGGGCACCAAGAGACCCAGTACTTC
>TRBD2|TRBV29-1|TRBJ2-1|NA
CSVSGTSGYNEQFF
TGCAGCGTTTCTGGGACTAGCGGATACAATGAGCAGTTCTTC
>TRBD1|TRBV28|TRBJ1-5|NA
CASSFGQGAYQPQHF
TGTGCCAGCAGCTTTGGACAGGGGGCATATCAGCCCCAGCATTTT
>TRBD2|TRBV2|TRBJ2-3|few
CASSEGGLAGATDTQYF
TGTGCCAGCAGTGAAGGGGGACTAGCGGGAGCAACAGATACGCAGTATTTT
>NA|TRBV2|TRBJ2-7|NA
CASSAWDFRSYEQYF
TGTGCCAGCAGTGCCTGGGACTTTCGCTCCTACGAGCAGTACTTC
>TRBD1|TRBV2|TRBJ1-1|NA
CASLTGQGNTEAFF
TGTGCCAGCCTAACAGGACAGGGAAACACTGAAGCTTTCTTT
>TRBD2|TRBV7-7|TRBJ2-1|NA
CASGSSYNEQFF
TGTGCTAGCGGGAGCTCCTACAATGAGCAGTTCTTC
>TRBD1|TRBV5-1|TRBJ2-7|NA
CASSLVGDRGNEQYF
TGCGCCAGCAGCTTGGTCGGGGACAGGGGTAACGAGCAGTACTTC
>TRBD1|TRBV5-4|TRBJ2-7|NA
CASSLDGTGAYEQYF
TGTGCCAGCAGCTTGGACGGGACAGGGGCGTACGAGCAGTACTTC
>NA|TRBV6-5|TRBJ1-2|NA
CASSPQGYDGYTF
TGTGCCAGCAGCCCACAGGGTTATGATGGCTACACCTTC
>NA|TRBV2|TRBJ2-7|few
CASSVSRSYEQYF
TGTGCCAGCAGTGTGTCGAGGTCCTACGAGCAGTACTTC
>NA|TRBV11-2|TRBJ2-7|NA
CASAGYEQYF
TGTGCCAGCGCGGGGTACGAGCAGTACTTC
>NA|TRBV7-9|TRBJ2-5|NA
CASSFMSLETQYF
TGTGCCAGCAGCTTTATGAGTTTAGAGACCCAGTACTTC
>TRBD2|TRBV11-2|TRBJ2-1|NA
CASSPPGLAGVLEFF
TGTGCCAGCAGCCCGCCGGGACTAGCGGGAGTGTTGGAGTTCTTC
>NA|TRBV7-9|TRBJ2-1|NA
CASSLVEEQFF
TGTGCCAGCAGCTTAGTAGAAGAGCAGTTCTTC
>TRBD2|TRBV28|TRBJ2-7|NA
CASSLGSSGGYEQYF
TGTGCCAGCAGTTTAGGCTCCAGCGGGGGTTACGAGCAGTACTTC
>TRBD2|TRBV6-5|TRBJ2-3|NA
CASSSGRALGDTQYF
TGTGCCAGCAGCAGCGGGAGGGCCCTCGGAGATACGCAGTATTTT
>NA|TRBV30|TRBJ2-1|NA
CAWSVQGLRSQANNEQFF
TGTGCCTGGAGTGTACAGGGACTAAGGAGCCAAGCCAACAATGAGCAGTTCTTC
>NA|TRBV7-3|TRBJ2-1|NA
CASSLGRSEQFF
TGTGCCAGCAGCTTAGGGAGGAGTGAGCAGTTCTTC
>NA|TRBV4-1|TRBJ2-1|NA
CASSQPVADIYNEQFF
TGCGCCAGCAGCCAACCAGTAGCGGATATATACAATGAGCAGTTCTTC
>TRBD2|TRBV5-1|TRBJ2-5|NA
CASSRTSQGTETQYF
TGCGCCAGCAGCCGGACTAGCCAAGGGACGGAGACCCAGTACTTC
>NA|TRBV7-3|TRBJ1-1|NA
CASSSVAGYTEAFF
TGTGCCAGCAGCTCAGTAGCGGGTTACACTGAAGCTTTCTTT
>TRBD2|TRBV15|TRBJ2-5|once
CATSRRTSGSSSGETQYF
TGTGCCACCAGCAGACGGACTAGCGGGAGTAGTAGTGGAGAGACCCAGTACTTC
>NA|TRBV5-1|TRBJ2-1|NA
CASSESIVDAYNEQFF
TGCGCCAGCAGCGAGTCGATAGTAGATGCCTACAATGAGCAGTTCTTC
>TRBD1|TRBV5-1|TRBJ2-7|NA
CASSPGTGKYEQYF
TGCGCCAGCAGCCCCGGGACAGGGAAATACGAGCAGTACTTC
>NA|TRBV7-3|TRBJ2-3|NA
CASSFLADTQYF
TGTGCCAGCAGCTTTTTAGCAGATACGCAGTATTTT
>NA|TRBV2|TRBJ2-1|once
CASKLGSNEQFF
TGTGCCAGCAAACTAGGGTCCAATGAGCAGTTCTTC
>TRBD2|TRBV4-2|TRBJ2-2|NA
CASSPFSGRNTGELFF
TGTGCCAGCAGCCCCTTTAGCGGGAGGAACACCGGGGAGCTGTTTTTT
>NA|TRBV6-5|TRBJ1-1|NA
CASTPRSVRNTEAFF
TGTGCCAGCACTCCCCGATCCGTGAGGAACACTGAAGCTTTCTTT
>TRBD1|TRBV6-1|TRBJ1-5|NA
CASRMPGQVSQPQHF
TGTGCCAGCAGGATGCCGGGACAGGTGAGTCAGCCCCAGCATTTT
>NA|TRBV5-5|TRBJ2-1|NA
CASSHPTAGGEQFF
TGTGCCAGCAGCCACCCGACCGCAGGTGGTGAGCAGTTCTTC